Listed here are 19 T cell receptor beta chains from one sample, sequenced in a study of cytomegalovirus exposure and HLA in healthy donors. In the PCR, 60 Vbeta and 13 Jbeta primers were used. Profiled with immunoSEQ multiplex PCR; TCRdb holds only in-frame clones, not every one. The sample lists 150,000 to 200,000 clones, 75% to 85% occurring once. Sequencing input: PBMCs. These receptors came from a woman between 50 and 59 years old in good health and CMV-seronegative.

The rearrangement links TRBV11-2 to TRBJ2-2; weak D call: TRBD1 (6 bases). In germline, CDR1 is SGHAT, CDR2 FQNNGV. The CDR3 is 14 amino acids. Trimming took 3 bases from V and 3 from J, leaving 8 bases between them. The CDR3 sequence: CASSFGQYTGELFF. Written as DNA, the CDR3 is TGTGCCAGCAGCTTCGGACAGTACACCGGGGAGCTGTTTTTT.

The table lists this clone with a few counts. This chain links TRBV5-4 with TRBJ2-6; TRBD2 matches 7 bases. CDR3 length equals 16 residues. CDR1 and CDR2 (germline): SGHNT, YYREEE (reference sequence). J gave up 1 base and V 0 bases, and 1 base lay outside the gene matches. In nucleotides, the CDR3 is TGTGCCAGCAGCTTGGGGCGGGGGTCTGGGGCCAACGTCCTGACTTTC. Its translation: CASSLGRGSGANVLTF.

The gene calls are TRBV9 and TRBJ2-3, with 7 bases matching TRBD2. Germline lookup yields CDR1 SGDLS and CDR2 YYNGEE. CDR3 length equals 16 residues. Losses at the gene ends were 4 bases for V and 0 bases for J; bases not matched to a gene: 8. CDR3 nucleotide sequence: TGTGCCAGCAGCCTCCGTGGGGGGGAGAGCACAGATACGCAGTATTTT. Translating gives CASSLRGGESTDTQYF.

The chain couples TRBV28 to TRBJ2-5; 7 bases agree with TRBD1. The CDR3 consists of 19 residues. The V gene's germline CDR1 is MDHEN and CDR2 SYDVKM. J gave up 5 bases and V 6 bases, and 24 bases lay outside the gene matches. Here the CDR3 reads CASRSDRDGNPPLRETQYF. For the CDR3, the DNA is TGTGCCAGCAGGTCTGACAGGGATGGTAACCCCCCCTTGAGGGAGACCCAGTACTTC.

The chain recombines TRBV28 with TRBJ2-1; 7 bases line up with TRBD1. CDR1 and CDR2 (germline): MDHEN, SYDVKM. The CDR3 loop spans 15 amino acids. V lost 3 bases to trimming and J lost 5 bases; unmatched junction nucleotides: 7. The CDR3 DNA is TGTGCCAGCAGTTTCACAGGGGATCTTCACAATGAGCAGTTCTTC. Translated, it gives CASSFTGDLHNEQFF. Filled out from reference TRBV28 and TRBJ2-1, the complete variable domain reads DVKVTQSSRYLVKRTGEKVFLECVQDMDHENMFWYRQDPGLGLRLIYFSYDVKMKEKGDIPEGYSVSREKKERFSLILESASTNQTSMYLCASSFTGDLHNEQFFGPGTRLTVL.

In nucleotides, the CDR3 is TGTGCCGTTGGGGGGGCAGGAGATACGCAGTATTTT. Protein product: CAVGGAGDTQYF. This sequence joins TRBV5-6 and TRBJ2-3, with D perhaps TRBD2 (7 bases). In germline, CDR1 is SGHDT, CDR2 YYEEEE. Between the trimmed V and J ends, which lost 10 bases and 5 bases, there was a span of 14 bases. The CDR3 spans 12 residues.

The genes are TRBV10-2 and TRBJ2-1, with 7 bases lining up with TRBD2. The germline gives CDR1 WSHSY, CDR2 SAAADI. The CDR3 loop spans 15 amino acids. J gave up 8 bases and V 6 bases, and 13 bases lay outside the gene matches. CDR3 sequence (DNA): TGCGCCAGCAGAGTCTCGGGCGGGGGTTTCGATGAGCAGTTCTTC. Translating it yields CASRVSGGGFDEQFF.

This chain links TRBV5-6 with TRBJ2-7; TRBD1 might be the D (6 bases). This CDR3 is 15 amino acids long. V was clipped by 6 bases and J by 7 bases, with 23 bases between them. Germline V lookup: CDR1 SGHDT, CDR2 YYEEEE. CDR3 sequence (DNA): TGTGCCAGCAATCCGTTGCAGGGGACCTCTAGGGAGCAGTACTTC. This translates into CASNPLQGTSREQYF.

The V and J genes are TRBV27 and TRBJ2-7; 8 bases fit TRBD1. J was trimmed by 6 bases and V by 6 bases; bases with no gene match: 10. There are 14 residues in the CDR3. Germline assignment: CDR1 MNHEY and CDR2 SMNVEV (reference sequence). CDR3 protein: CASSFRQGASEQYF. The CDR3 region has the DNA TGTGCCAGCAGCTTCCGTCAGGGGGCGAGCGAGCAGTACTTC.

This chain joins TRBV7-9 and TRBJ1-2, with 7 bases identical to TRBD1. Germline V CDR1 and CDR2: SEHNR, FQNEAQ (reference sequence). Germline trimming cut 4 bases from V and 2 bases from J; bases unmatched to any gene: 1. The CDR3 totals 13 residues. CDR3 residues: CASSYRGNYGYTF. CDR3 in DNA: TGTGCCAGCAGCTACAGGGGAAACTATGGCTACACCTTC.

The chain employs TRBV10-2 and TRBJ1-2, with TRBD1 matching over 8 bases. The CDR3 extends over 14 amino acids. The germline CDR1 and CDR2 sequences are WSHSY and SAAADI. With V trimmed by 6 bases and J by 3 bases, 6 bases remained unmatched. CDR3 region: CASRTRGQDYGYTF. CDR3 nucleotides: TGCGCCAGCAGGACCAGGGGGCAGGACTATGGCTACACCTTC.

The chain recombines TRBV2 with TRBJ1-2; TRBD1 agrees at 9 bases. This CDR3 contains 15 residues. The germline CDR1 and CDR2 sequences are SNHLY and FYNNEI. CDR3 region: CSTWTGEETHYGYTF. The CDR3 DNA reads as TGTTCCACCTGGACAGGGGAGGAAACCCACTATGGCTACACCTTC. Full variable domain (rest looked up from reference TRBV2 and TRBJ1-2): EPEVTQTPSHQVTQMGQEVILRCVPISNHLYFYWYRQILGQKVEFLVSFYNNEISEKSEIFDDQFSVERPDGSNFTLKIRSTKLEDSAMYFCSTWTGEETHYGYTFGSGTRLTVV.

This chain links TRBV27 with TRBJ2-7; D uncertain. Deletions cut 5 bases from V and 1 base from J, with 21 bases between. CDR1 is MNHEY, CDR2 SMNVEV, per germline (reference sequence). The CDR3 is 17 residues long. For the CDR3, the DNA is TGTGCCAGCAGTCTCCATGCGGAAAAAGCACCTTCCTACGAGCAGTACTTC. Its protein product is CASSLHAEKAPSYEQYF.

The V call is TRBV7-2, the J call TRBJ2-3; 11 nucleotides agree with TRBD2. V dropped 1 base and J dropped 4; count of bases not matched to a gene: 10. The CDR3 consists of 18 residues. Germline CDR1 SGHTA, CDR2 FQGNSA. The CDR3 DNA follows: TGTGCCAGCAGCTTAGTTCGCCTAGCGGGAGGACCTTCAGATACGCAGTATTTT. It translates to CASSLVRLAGGPSDTQYF.

The J gene is TRBJ2-3, the V gene TRBV5-1; D might be TRBD1 (6 bases). The length of the CDR3 is 15 residues. The germline gives CDR1 SGHRS, CDR2 YFSETQ. V was shortened by 3 bases and J by 0 bases, with 11 bases between the two germline ends. The CDR3 bases are TGCGCCAGCAGCTCTGGGGGCGGGAGCACAGATACGCAGTATTTT. Encoded protein: CASSSGGGSTDTQYF. The full variable domain, in which reference TRBV5-1 and TRBJ2-3 provide the parts outside the CDR3, is KAGVTQTPRYLIKTRGQQVTLSCSPISGHRSVSWYQQTPGQGLQFLFEYFSETQRNKGNFPGRFSGRQFSNSRSEMNVSTLELGDSALYLCASSSGGGSTDTQYFGPGTRLTVL.

The chain employs TRBV14 and TRBJ2-7; no clear D. Germline V gene lookup returns CDR1 SGHDN and CDR2 FVKESK. Trimming shortened V by 6 bases and J by 4 bases, and 16 bases separated the two germline ends. This CDR3 comprises 14 residues. Written as DNA, the CDR3 is TGTGCCAGCAGTCACTCAGGAATTCTGTACGAGCAGTACTTC. Amino acid sequence: CASSHSGILYEQYF.

The chain carries TRBV6-1 and TRBJ2-7, with 9 bases identical to TRBD1. The CDR3 extends over 15 amino acids. V dropped 3 bases and J dropped 4; count of bases not matched to a gene: 7. The germline V gene encodes CDR1 MNHNS and CDR2 SASEGT. The CDR3 spells CASSDHGTGRYEQYF. CDR3 coding DNA: TGTGCCAGCAGTGACCATGGGACAGGGCGATACGAGCAGTACTTC.

The chain combines TRBV7-9 with TRBJ1-5, with 9 bases lining up with TRBD1. The CDR3 consists of 18 residues. With 1 base clipped from V and 0 bases from J, the junction kept 7 bases outside the gene matches. Germline V lookup: CDR1 SEHNR, CDR2 FQNEAQ (reference sequence). The CDR3 nucleotides are TGTGCCAGCAGCTTAGAGGTCTTACAGGGGGCTAGCAATCAGCCCCAGCATTTT. This codes for CASSLEVLQGASNQPQHF.

The V and J genes are TRBV7-9 and TRBJ1-2; D is unresolved. V lost 5 bases, J lost 3 bases, and 7 bases lay in between. The CDR3 sequence is 12 residues long. The germline V gene has CDR1 SEHNR and CDR2 FQNEAQ (reference sequence). CDR3 in amino acids: CASSGEDYGYTF. In DNA, the CDR3 is TGTGCCAGCAGCGGGGAGGACTATGGCTACACCTTC.